Sequencing of this TCR beta chain was carried out in a study of cytomegalovirus exposure and HLA in healthy donors. Overall study findings and caveats: A later analysis reportedly found that, within productive TCRs, an Asian-associated ancestry cluster had fewer N-insertions than the mean observed across the approximately 700 donors. A later analysis showed that HLA-associated TCR beta chains had undergone more clonal expansion than equally common others.

This CDR3 has 12 amino acids. Germline lookup yields CDR1 MNHEY and CDR2 SVGAGI. V was clipped by 2 bases and J by 2 bases, with 3 bases between them. In regard to this clone: The antigen remains undetermined.

The primer mix had 60 Vbeta and 13 Jbeta primers. Libraries were prepared by immunoSEQ multiplex PCR; TCRdb keeps only in-frame clonotypes and omits some of them. The table has approximately 150,000 clones, roughly two thirds seen once. The clonotype originates from a middle-aged woman in good health and CMV-seropositive. The sequenced material came from PBMCs. V usage is TRBV6-5 and J usage is TRBJ1-2, with no clear D. The CDR3, as DNA: TGTGCCAGCAGTTACGCGAACTATGGCTACACCTTC. Protein product: CASSYANYGYTF.